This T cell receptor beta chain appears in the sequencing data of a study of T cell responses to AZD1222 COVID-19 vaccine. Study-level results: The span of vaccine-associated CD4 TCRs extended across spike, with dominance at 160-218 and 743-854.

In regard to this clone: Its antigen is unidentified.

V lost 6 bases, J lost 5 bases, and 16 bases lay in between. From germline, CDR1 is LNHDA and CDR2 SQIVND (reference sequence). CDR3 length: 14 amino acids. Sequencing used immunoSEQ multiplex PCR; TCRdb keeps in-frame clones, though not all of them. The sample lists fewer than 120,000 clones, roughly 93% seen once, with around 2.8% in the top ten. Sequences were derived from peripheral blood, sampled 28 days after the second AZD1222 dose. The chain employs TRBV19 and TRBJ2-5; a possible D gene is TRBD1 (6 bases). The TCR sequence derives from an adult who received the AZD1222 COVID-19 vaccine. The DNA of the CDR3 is TGTGCCAGTAGAACACAGGGACGTGGCGAGACCCAGTACTTC. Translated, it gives CASRTQGRGETQYF.